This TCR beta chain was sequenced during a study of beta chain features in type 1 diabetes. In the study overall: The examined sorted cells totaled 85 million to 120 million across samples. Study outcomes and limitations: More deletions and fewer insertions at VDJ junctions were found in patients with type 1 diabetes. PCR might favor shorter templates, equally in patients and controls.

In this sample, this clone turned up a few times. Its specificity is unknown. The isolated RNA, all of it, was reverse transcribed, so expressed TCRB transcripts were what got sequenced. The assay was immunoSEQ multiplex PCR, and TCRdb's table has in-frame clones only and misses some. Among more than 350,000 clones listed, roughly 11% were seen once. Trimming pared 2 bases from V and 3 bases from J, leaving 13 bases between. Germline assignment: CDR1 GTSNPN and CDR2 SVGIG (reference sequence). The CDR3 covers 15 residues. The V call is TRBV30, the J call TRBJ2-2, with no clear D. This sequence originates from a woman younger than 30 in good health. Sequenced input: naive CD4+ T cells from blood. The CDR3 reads CAWSKGTYYTGELFF. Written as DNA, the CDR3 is TGTGCCTGGAGTAAGGGAACTTACTACACCGGGGAGCTGTTTTTT.